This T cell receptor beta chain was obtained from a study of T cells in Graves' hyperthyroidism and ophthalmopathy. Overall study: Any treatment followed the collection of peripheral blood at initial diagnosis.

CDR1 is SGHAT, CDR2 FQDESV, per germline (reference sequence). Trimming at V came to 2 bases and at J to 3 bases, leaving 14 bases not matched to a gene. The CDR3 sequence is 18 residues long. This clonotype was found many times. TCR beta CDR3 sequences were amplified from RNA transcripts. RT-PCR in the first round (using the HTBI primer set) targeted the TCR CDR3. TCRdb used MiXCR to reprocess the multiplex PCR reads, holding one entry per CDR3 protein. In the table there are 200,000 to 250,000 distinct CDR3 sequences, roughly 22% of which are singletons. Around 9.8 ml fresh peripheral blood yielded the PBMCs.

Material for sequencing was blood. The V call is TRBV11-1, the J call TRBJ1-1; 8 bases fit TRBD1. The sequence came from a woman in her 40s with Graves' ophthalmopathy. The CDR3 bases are TGTGCCAGCAGCTTAATTTTAGGCAGGGGGCAGAAAGACACTGAAGCTTTCTTT. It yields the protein CASSLILGRGQKDTEAFF.